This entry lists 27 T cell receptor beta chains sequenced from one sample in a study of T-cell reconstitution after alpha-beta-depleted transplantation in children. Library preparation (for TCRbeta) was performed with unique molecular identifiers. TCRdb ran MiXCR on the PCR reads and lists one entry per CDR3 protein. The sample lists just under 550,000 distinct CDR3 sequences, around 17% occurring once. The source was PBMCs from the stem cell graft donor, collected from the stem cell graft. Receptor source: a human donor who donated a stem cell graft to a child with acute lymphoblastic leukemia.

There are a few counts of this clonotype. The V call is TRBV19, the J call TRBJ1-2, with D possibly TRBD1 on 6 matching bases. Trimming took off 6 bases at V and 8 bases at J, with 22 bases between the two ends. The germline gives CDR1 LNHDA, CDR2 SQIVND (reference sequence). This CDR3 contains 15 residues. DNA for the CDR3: TGTGCCAGTAGCGACCTTCAGGGGTTGAAGCTCGGCTACACCTTC. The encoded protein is CASSDLQGLKLGYTF.

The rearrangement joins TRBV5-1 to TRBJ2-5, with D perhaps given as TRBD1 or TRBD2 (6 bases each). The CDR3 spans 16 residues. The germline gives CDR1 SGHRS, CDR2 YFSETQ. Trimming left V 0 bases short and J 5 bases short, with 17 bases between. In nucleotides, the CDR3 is TGCGCCAGCAGCTTGGCGGGGGCGACGATGAGTGAGACCCAGTACTTC. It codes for CASSLAGATMSETQYF. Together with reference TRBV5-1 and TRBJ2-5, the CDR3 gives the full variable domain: KAGVTQTPRYLIKTRGQQVTLSCSPISGHRSVSWYQQTPGQGLQFLFEYFSETQRNKGNFPGRFSGRQFSNSRSEMNVSTLELGDSALYLCASSLAGATMSETQYFGPGTRLLVL.

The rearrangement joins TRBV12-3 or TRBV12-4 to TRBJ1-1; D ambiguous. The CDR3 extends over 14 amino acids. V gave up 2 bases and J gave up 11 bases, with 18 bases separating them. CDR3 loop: CASSLRWPGLWAFF. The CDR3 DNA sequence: TGTGCCAGCAGTTTAAGGTGGCCGGGCTTGTGGGCTTTCTTT.

The CDR3 is CSARGTVTYEQYF. For the CDR3, the DNA is TGCAGTGCTAGAGGGACTGTGACCTACGAGCAGTACTTC. The rearrangement uses TRBV20-1 and TRBJ2-7, with D maybe TRBD2 (5 bases). The CDR3 has 13 amino acids. V was cut by 1 base and J by 2 bases, with 9 bases left in between. Germline V gene lookup returns CDR1 DFQATT and CDR2 SNEGSKA (reference sequence).

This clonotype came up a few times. This chain's CDR3 is CASRYSYSGANVLTF. The CDR3 region has the DNA TGTGCCAGCAGGTACAGCTACTCTGGGGCCAACGTCCTGACTTTC. V usage is TRBV7-3 and J usage is TRBJ2-6; D gene ambiguous. V was pared by 6 bases and J by 0 bases, with 9 bases between. The CDR3 is 15 amino acids. CDR1 is SGHTA and CDR2 is FQGTGA in the germline V gene.

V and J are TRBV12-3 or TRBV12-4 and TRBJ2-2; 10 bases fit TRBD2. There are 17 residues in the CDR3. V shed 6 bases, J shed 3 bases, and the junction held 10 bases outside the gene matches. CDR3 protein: CASRSSGRRSDTGELFF. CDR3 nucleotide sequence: TGTGCCAGCAGGTCTAGCGGGAGAAGGTCGGACACCGGGGAGCTGTTTTTT.

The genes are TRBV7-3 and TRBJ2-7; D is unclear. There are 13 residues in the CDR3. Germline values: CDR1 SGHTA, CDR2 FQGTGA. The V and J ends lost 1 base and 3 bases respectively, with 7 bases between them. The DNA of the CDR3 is TGTGCCAGCAGCTTAAAACCGTTCTACGAGCAGTACTTC. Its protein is CASSLKPFYEQYF.

CDR3 protein: CASSVGPPPTSEDTQYF. CDR3 DNA sequence: TGTGCCAGCAGCGTAGGCCCCCCTCCTACCAGCGAAGATACGCAGTATTTT. V is TRBV9 and J is TRBJ2-3; no reliable D call. From germline, CDR1 is SGDLS and CDR2 YYNGEE. CDR3 length equals 17 residues. V shed 0 bases and J shed 5 bases, with 19 bases lying between them.

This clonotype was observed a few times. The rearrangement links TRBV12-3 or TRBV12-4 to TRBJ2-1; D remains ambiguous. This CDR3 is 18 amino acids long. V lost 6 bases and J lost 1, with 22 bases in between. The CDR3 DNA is TGTGCCAGCAGCTCAGATGCCACTCGTTCGTGGTCCTACAATGAGCAGTTCTTC. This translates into CASSSDATRSWSYNEQFF.

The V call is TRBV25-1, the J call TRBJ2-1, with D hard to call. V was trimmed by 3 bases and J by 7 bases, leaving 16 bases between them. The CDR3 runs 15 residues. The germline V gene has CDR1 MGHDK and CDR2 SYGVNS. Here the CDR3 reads CASSDNRRRSNEQFF. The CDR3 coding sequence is TGTGCCAGCAGTGATAACCGGAGACGCTCAAATGAGCAGTTCTTC.

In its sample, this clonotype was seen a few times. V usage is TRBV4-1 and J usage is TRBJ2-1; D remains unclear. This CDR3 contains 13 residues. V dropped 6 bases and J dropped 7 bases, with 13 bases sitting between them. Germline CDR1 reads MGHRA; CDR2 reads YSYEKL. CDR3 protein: CASSNLMGNEQFF. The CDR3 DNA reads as TGCGCCAGCAGTAATCTGATGGGGAATGAGCAGTTCTTC.

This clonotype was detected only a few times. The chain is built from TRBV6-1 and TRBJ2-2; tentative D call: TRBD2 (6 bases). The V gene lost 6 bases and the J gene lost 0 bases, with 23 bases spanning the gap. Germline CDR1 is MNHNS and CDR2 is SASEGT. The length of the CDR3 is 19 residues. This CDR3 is CASRGREWRDSTNTGELFF. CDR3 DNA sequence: TGTGCCAGCAGGGGCCGGGAATGGAGGGACTCTACGAACACCGGGGAGCTGTTTTTT.

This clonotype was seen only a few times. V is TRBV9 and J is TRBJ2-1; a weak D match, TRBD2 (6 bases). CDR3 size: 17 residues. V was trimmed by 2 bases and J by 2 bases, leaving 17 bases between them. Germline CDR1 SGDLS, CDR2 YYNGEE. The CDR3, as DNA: TGTGCCAGCAGCGTCCCCAAGGAGGAGGGGACCTACAATGAGCAGTTCTTC. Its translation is CASSVPKEEGTYNEQFF.

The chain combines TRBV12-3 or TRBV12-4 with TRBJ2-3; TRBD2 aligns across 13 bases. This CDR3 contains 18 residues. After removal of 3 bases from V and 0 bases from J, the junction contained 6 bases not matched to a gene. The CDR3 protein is CASSLGTSGNPSTDTQYF. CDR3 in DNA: TGTGCCAGCAGTTTGGGGACTAGCGGGAACCCTAGCACAGATACGCAGTATTTT.

The CDR3 protein is CSVKAQGAYNEQFF. CDR3 coding DNA: TGCAGCGTCAAAGCGCAGGGGGCGTACAATGAGCAGTTCTTC. The chain has TRBV29-1 and TRBJ2-1; the match to TRBD1 covers 8 bases. The CDR3 runs to 14 residues. Germline CDR1 SQVTM, CDR2 ANQGSEA. Germline trimming cut 6 bases from V and 4 bases from J; bases unmatched to any gene: 8.

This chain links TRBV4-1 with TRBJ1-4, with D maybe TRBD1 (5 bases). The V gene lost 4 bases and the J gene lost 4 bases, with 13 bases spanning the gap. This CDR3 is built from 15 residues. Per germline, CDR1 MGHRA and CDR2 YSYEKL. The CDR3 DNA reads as TGCGCCAGCAGCCGGTCGGCAGGGCTTAATGAAAAACTGTTTTTT. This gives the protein CASSRSAGLNEKLFF.

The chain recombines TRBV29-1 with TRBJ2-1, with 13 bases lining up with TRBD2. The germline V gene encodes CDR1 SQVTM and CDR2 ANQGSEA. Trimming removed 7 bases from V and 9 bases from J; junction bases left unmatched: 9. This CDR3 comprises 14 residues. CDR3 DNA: TGCAGCGCCCCAGGACTAGCGGGAGACCTTGAGCAGTTCTTC. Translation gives CSAPGLAGDLEQFF.

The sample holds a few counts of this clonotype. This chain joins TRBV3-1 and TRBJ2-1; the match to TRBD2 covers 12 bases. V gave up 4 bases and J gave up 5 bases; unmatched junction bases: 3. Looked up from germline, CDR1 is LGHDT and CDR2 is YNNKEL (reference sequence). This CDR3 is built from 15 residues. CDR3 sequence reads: CASSPRTSGNNEQFF. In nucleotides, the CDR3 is TGTGCCAGCAGCCCTCGGACTAGCGGGAACAATGAGCAGTTCTTC.

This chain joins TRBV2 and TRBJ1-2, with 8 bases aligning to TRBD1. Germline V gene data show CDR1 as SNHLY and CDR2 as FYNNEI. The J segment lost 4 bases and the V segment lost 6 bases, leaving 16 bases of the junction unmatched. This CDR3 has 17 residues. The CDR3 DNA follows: TGTGCCAGCAGCCCGGGACAGGTGGGGGGGTACGGCTATGGCTACACCTTC. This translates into CASSPGQVGGYGYGYTF.

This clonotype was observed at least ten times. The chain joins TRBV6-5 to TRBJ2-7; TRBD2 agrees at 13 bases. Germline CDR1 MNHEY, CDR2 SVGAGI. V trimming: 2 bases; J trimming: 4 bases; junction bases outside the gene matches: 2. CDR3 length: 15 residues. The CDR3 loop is CASSYRLAGGYEQYF. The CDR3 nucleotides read TGTGCCAGCAGTTACCGACTAGCGGGAGGATACGAGCAGTACTTC.

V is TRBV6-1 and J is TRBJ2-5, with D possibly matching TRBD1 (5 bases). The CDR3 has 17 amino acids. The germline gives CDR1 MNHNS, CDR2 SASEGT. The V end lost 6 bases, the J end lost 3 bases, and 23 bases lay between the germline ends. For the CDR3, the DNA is TGTGCCAGCAGCCAAGAACCATTAAGGGGCCAAAAAGAGACCCAGTACTTC. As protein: CASSQEPLRGQKETQYF.

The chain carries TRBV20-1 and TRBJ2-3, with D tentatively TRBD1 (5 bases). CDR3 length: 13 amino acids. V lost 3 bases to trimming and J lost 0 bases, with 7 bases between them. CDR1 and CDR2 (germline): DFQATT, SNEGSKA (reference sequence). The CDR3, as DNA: TGCAGTGCTAGGACAGCTAGCACAGATACGCAGTATTTT. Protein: CSARTASTDTQYF.

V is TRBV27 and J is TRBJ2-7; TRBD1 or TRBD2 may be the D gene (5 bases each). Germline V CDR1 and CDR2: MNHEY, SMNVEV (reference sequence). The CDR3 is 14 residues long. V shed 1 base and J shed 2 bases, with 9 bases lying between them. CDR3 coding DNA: TGTGCCAGCAGTTTATTTGAGGGGCCCTACGAGCAGTACTTC. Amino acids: CASSLFEGPYEQYF.

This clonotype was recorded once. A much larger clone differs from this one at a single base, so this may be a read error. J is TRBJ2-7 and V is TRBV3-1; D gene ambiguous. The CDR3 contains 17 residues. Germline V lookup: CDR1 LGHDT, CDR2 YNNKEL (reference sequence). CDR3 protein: CATSQDFTRAIGGEQYF. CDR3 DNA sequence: TGTGCCACCAGCCAGGATTTCACACGGGCCATCGGCGGAGAGCAGTACTTC.

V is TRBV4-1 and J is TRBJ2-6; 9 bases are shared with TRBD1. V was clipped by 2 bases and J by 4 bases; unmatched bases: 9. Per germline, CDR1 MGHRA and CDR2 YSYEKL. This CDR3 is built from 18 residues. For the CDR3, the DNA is TGCGCCAGCAGCCAAACAGGGGGCGCCCCGGGAGGGGCCAACGTCCTGACTTTC. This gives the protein CASSQTGGAPGGANVLTF.

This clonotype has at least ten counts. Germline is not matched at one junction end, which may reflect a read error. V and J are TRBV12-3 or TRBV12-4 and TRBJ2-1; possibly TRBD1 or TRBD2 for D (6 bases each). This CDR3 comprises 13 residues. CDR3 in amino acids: CASSLGGLNEQFF. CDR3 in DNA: TGTGCCAGCAGCTTAGGGGGGCTCAATGAGCAGTTCTTC.

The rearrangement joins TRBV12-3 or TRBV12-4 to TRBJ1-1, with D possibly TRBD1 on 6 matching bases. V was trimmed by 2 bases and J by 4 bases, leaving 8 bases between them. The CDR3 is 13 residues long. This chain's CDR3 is CASSLQGSTEAFF. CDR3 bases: TGTGCCAGCAGTTTACAGGGGAGCACTGAAGCTTTCTTT.